These 21 T cell receptor beta chains were all obtained from the same sample, sequenced in a study of shared clonotypes between healthy human individuals. The assay was immunoSEQ multiplex PCR, and TCRdb's table has in-frame clones only and misses some. The sample shows 2 million to 2.5 million clones, approximately 95% of them seen only once. Source material: naive CD4+ T cells from PBMCs. Subset here: CD45RA+ positively selected. The receptors stem from a man between 18 and 35 years old in good health. Some clones in this sample may be carry-over from other donors' samples.

V and J are TRBV7-9 and TRBJ1-1; D possibly corresponds to TRBD1 (5 bases). The V gene lost 8 bases and the J gene lost 6 bases, with 16 bases spanning the gap. Germline CDR1 and CDR2: SEHNR and FQNEAQ (reference sequence). The CDR3 consists of 13 residues. The CDR3 DNA reads as TGTGCCAGCCACGGGACGGACCTCGCTGAAGCTTTCTTT. This gives the protein CASHGTDLAEAFF. The full variable domain, its missing parts supplied by reference TRBV7-9 and TRBJ1-1, is DTGVSQNPRHKITKRGQNVTFRCDPISEHNRLYWYRQTLGQGPEFLTYFQNEAQLEKSRLLSDRFSAERPKGSFSTLEIQRTEQGDSAMYLCASHGTDLAEAFFGQGTRLTVV.

To note about this clone: Other nucleotide sequences from this sample produce the same CDR3. The chain uses TRBV28 and TRBJ2-7; TRBD1 aligns across 7 bases. Germline assignment: CDR1 MDHEN and CDR2 SYDVKM. V was pared by 6 bases and J by 3 bases, with 2 bases of the junction left unmatched. The CDR3 is made up of 12 amino acids. The CDR3 protein is CASSSGGYEQYF. The CDR3 DNA follows: TGTGCCAGCAGCTCAGGGGGCTACGAGCAGTACTTC.

The chain couples TRBV7-8 to TRBJ2-7; 7 nucleotides align to TRBD1. V dropped 4 bases and J dropped 0; count of bases not matched to a gene: 6. Germline values: CDR1 SGHVS, CDR2 FQNEAQ. The CDR3 spans 15 residues. Here the CDR3 DNA reads TGTGCCAGCAGCTCCAAGACAGGGAGCTCCTACGAGCAGTACTTC. Translating gives CASSSKTGSSYEQYF.

This sequence joins TRBV29-1 and TRBJ2-1, with 9 positions matching TRBD2. The germline V gene has CDR1 SQVTM and CDR2 ANQGSEA. J lost 3 bases, V lost 5 bases, and 11 bases had no gene match. There are 16 residues in the CDR3. For the CDR3, the DNA is TGCAGCGTTTTTATAGCGGGAGCTGAGCGCTACAATGAGCAGTTCTTC. It encodes CSVFIAGAERYNEQFF.

This chain connects TRBV27 to TRBJ2-3, with D possibly being TRBD2 (5 bases). V lost 3 bases to trimming and J lost 4 bases, with 8 bases between them. CDR1 and CDR2 (germline): MNHEY, SMNVEV (reference sequence). The CDR3 length is 13 residues. CDR3 in DNA: TGTGCCAGCAGTTTCGACTATTCAGATACGCAGTATTTT. Translating gives CASSFDYSDTQYF.

This clone was seen only once. Other DNA sequences within the sample encode an identical CDR3. The V and J genes are TRBV28 and TRBJ2-3, with TRBD2 identical over 10 bases. This CDR3 spans 16 amino acids. Germline-derived CDR1 and CDR2 are MDHEN and SYDVKM. The J segment lost 1 base and the V segment lost 2 bases, leaving 3 bases of the junction unmatched. CDR3 amino acids: CASSLAGTSGTDTQYF. The CDR3 DNA follows: TGTGCCAGCAGTTTAGCCGGGACTAGCGGCACAGATACGCAGTATTTT.

This chain connects TRBV9 to TRBJ1-2; D not resolved. Germline CDR1 SGDLS, CDR2 YYNGEE. The CDR3 loop spans 13 amino acids. Between the trimmed V and J ends, which lost 4 bases and 3 bases, there was a span of 10 bases. The DNA of the CDR3 is TGTGCCAGCAGCCCTAGCCTGGACTATGGCTACACCTTC. Amino acid sequence: CASSPSLDYGYTF.

The rearrangement uses TRBV4-3 and TRBJ1-1, with TRBD1 matching over 10 bases. The CDR3 is made up of 13 amino acids. CDR1 and CDR2 from the germline V gene are LGHNA and YSLEER. Losses at the gene ends were 6 bases for V and 5 bases for J; bases not matched to a gene: 3. For the CDR3, the DNA is TGCGCCAGCAGGAGACAGGGGGCGACTGAAGCTTTCTTT. Its protein product is CASRRQGATEAFF.

This chain links TRBV28 with TRBJ1-5; D may be TRBD1 (6 bases). Trimming removed 1 base at V and 6 bases at J, with 10 bases between. Germline V gene data show CDR1 as MDHEN and CDR2 as SYDVKM. CDR3 length equals 14 residues. The CDR3 here is CASSLFGGGQPQHF. The CDR3 coding sequence is TGTGCCAGCAGTTTATTTGGGGGCGGTCAGCCCCAGCATTTT.

This sequence joins TRBV28 and TRBJ1-1, with D maybe TRBD1 (6 bases). The germline gives CDR1 MDHEN, CDR2 SYDVKM. The CDR3 consists of 15 residues. The V and J ends lost 0 bases and 8 bases respectively, with 16 bases between them. CDR3 sequence reads: CASSLWWGLQGEAFF. The CDR3 bases are TGTGCCAGCAGTTTATGGTGGGGCTTACAGGGAGAAGCTTTCTTT.

As to this clone: This sample also contains other DNA sequences that code for the same CDR3. The gene calls are TRBV18 and TRBJ1-1; the D is unclear. Germline CDR1 KGHSH, CDR2 LQKENI. CDR3 length: 12 residues. Trimming left V 2 bases short and J 4 bases short, with 5 bases between. The chain's CDR3 is CASSPAGTEAFF. CDR3 DNA sequence: TGTGCCAGCTCACCAGCGGGCACTGAAGCTTTCTTT.

This clone was counted a few times. This chain joins TRBV30 and TRBJ1-1; D not certain. CDR1 GTSNPN and CDR2 SVGIG come from the germline V gene (reference sequence). The V end lost 0 bases, the J end lost 4 bases, and 9 bases lay between the germline ends. CDR3 size: 13 residues. The CDR3 sequence: CAWSVHGRTEAFF. The CDR3 DNA is TGTGCCTGGAGTGTCCACGGTCGCACTGAAGCTTTCTTT.

The V and J genes are TRBV6-5 and TRBJ2-2; no firm D call. The CDR3 has 13 residues. The V end was cut by 7 bases, the J end by 4 bases, with 10 bases between. CDR1 is MNHEY and CDR2 is SVGAGI in the germline V gene. Written as DNA, the CDR3 is TGTGCCAGCAATCTAGACCCCACCGGGGAGCTGTTTTTT. Protein product: CASNLDPTGELFF.

This clone came up once. This CDR3 is also generated by other DNA sequences in the sample. The chain combines TRBV5-1 with TRBJ2-1; D is ambiguous. The CDR3 is 14 residues long. V was pared by 2 bases and J by 0 bases, with 6 bases between. Germline-derived CDR1 and CDR2 are SGHRS and YFSETQ. DNA for the CDR3: TGCGCCAGCAGCTTTGGCGGCTCCTACAATGAGCAGTTCTTC. This codes for CASSFGGSYNEQFF.

This clone occurred once. V gene TRBV28 combines with J gene TRBJ1-4, with D tentatively TRBD1 (5 bases). The length of the CDR3 is 15 residues. V lost 8 bases to trimming and J lost 5 bases, with 18 bases between them. Germline loops: CDR1 MDHEN, CDR2 SYDVKM. CDR3 sequence (DNA): TGTGCCAGCCGAAGATCCGGGACTAGCAATGAAAAACTGTTTTTT. This sequence encodes CASRRSGTSNEKLFF.

The chain uses TRBV28 and TRBJ2-5; 12 nucleotides align to TRBD1. The CDR3 spans 16 residues. V gave up 2 bases and J gave up 4 bases; unmatched junction bases: 5. From germline, CDR1 is MDHEN and CDR2 SYDVKM. This CDR3 is CASSLPGQGAGETQYF. CDR3 coding DNA: TGTGCCAGCAGTTTACCGGGACAGGGGGCAGGAGAGACCCAGTACTTC.

V and J are TRBV6-1 and TRBJ2-1, with 10 positions matching TRBD2. V was clipped by 4 bases and J by 2 bases; unmatched bases: 5. Germline assignment: CDR1 MNHNS and CDR2 SASEGT. This CDR3 spans 16 amino acids. CDR3 amino acids: CASSAVLAGAYNEQFF. In DNA form, the CDR3 reads TGTGCCAGCAGTGCAGTTCTAGCGGGAGCCTACAATGAGCAGTTCTTC.

The chain employs TRBV6-5 and TRBJ1-1; D unclear. Looked up from germline, CDR1 is MNHEY and CDR2 is SVGAGI. V was shortened by 6 bases and J by 5 bases, with 7 bases between the two germline ends. The CDR3 runs to 11 residues. The chain's CDR3 is CASSPGTEAFF. As DNA, the CDR3 is TGTGCCAGCAGCCCCGGGACTGAAGCTTTCTTT.

This chain joins TRBV7-3 and TRBJ2-1; D gene uncertain. Germline loops: CDR1 SGHTA, CDR2 FQGTGA. There are 15 residues in the CDR3. The germline V and J ends were trimmed by 1 base and 6 bases, with 13 bases remaining between them. CDR3 in DNA: TGTGCCAGCAGCTTAATTCCCTCGGTGGTCAATGAGCAGTTCTTC. Amino acids: CASSLIPSVVNEQFF.

This clone was detected once. The chain carries TRBV5-1 and TRBJ2-1; D remains unclear. The V gene's germline CDR1 is SGHRS and CDR2 YFSETQ. Trimming pared 0 bases from V and 7 bases from J, leaving 14 bases between. The CDR3 runs to 15 residues. The CDR3 bases are TGCGCCAGCAGCTTGGAGGTAGCCCCGGCTAATGAGCAGTTCTTC. As protein: CASSLEVAPANEQFF.

The chain links TRBV5-1 to TRBJ2-3; TRBD2 matches 11 bases. The CDR3 loop spans 16 amino acids. The trim removed 4 bases at V and 2 bases at J, leaving 6 bases unmatched. The germline gives CDR1 SGHRS, CDR2 YFSETQ. CDR3 nucleotide sequence: TGCGCCAGCAGCGGCTTAGCGGGAGGGGCCACAGATACGCAGTATTTT. Its protein is CASSGLAGGATDTQYF.